Detailed here is one TCR beta chain. Every contributor of samples was a Caucasian grown-up residing in Nashville, Tennessee. This record comes from a study of shared clonotypes between healthy human individuals. CDR3 length equals 13 residues. Germline V lookup: CDR1 SNHLY, CDR2 FYNNEI. V dropped 5 bases and J dropped 3 bases, with 8 bases sitting between them. Original data processing: Junction-only immunoSEQ data arrived without quality scores, meaning filtering differed. The method was immunoSEQ multiplex PCR; TCRdb's version includes in-frame clones alone and lacks a portion of them. Clonal size and the V and J genes are those of that table, whereas D and trimming came from the DNA. The sample has 1 million to 1.2 million clones; about 80% are singletons.

Sequenced material: memory CD4+ T cells from PBMCs. Subset reported: CD45RA-negative fraction. This sequence joins TRBV2 and TRBJ1-5; weak D call: TRBD1 (5 bases). This sequence originates from a man younger than 35 in good health. Some clones in this sample may be carry-over from other donors' samples. CDR3 amino acids: CASSRDHNQPQHF. The CDR3 coding sequence is TGTGCCAGCAGTAGGGACCACAATCAGCCCCAGCATTTT. The full variable domain, with the rest looked up from reference TRBV2 and TRBJ1-5, is EPEVTQTPSHQVTQMGQEVILRCVPISNHLYFYWYRQILGQKVEFLVSFYNNEISEKSEIFDDQFSVERPDGSNFTLKIRSTKLEDSAMYFCASSRDHNQPQHFGDGTRLSIL.